This T cell receptor (beta chain) was sequenced in a study of beta chain features in type 1 diabetes. This clone has a handful of counts. Expressed TCRB transcripts were sequenced because the entire RNA isolate underwent reverse transcription. Clones were read by immunoSEQ multiplex PCR, and TCRdb kept only the in-frame ones, dropping some. Of 150,000 or so clones in the sample, 7% to 10% are singletons; the top ten hold 0.55% to 0.85%. The CDR3 extends over 16 amino acids. Trimming stripped 4 bases from V and 2 bases from J, with 16 bases between. Germline values: CDR1 LGHNA, CDR2 YSLEER. V usage is TRBV4-3 and J usage is TRBJ2-3; unclear D gene. Sequencing was performed on central memory CD4+ T cells from blood. This sequence originates from a man younger than 35 in good health. The CDR3 coding sequence is TGCGCCAGCAGCCCGCTACTTACCAGGATCACAGATACGCAGTATTTT. Translation: CASSPLLTRITDTQYF.